This T cell receptor beta chain was recovered during a study of OX40 agonist ivuxolimab in advanced cancers. The CDR3 is made up of 15 amino acids. Trimming stripped 4 bases from V and 3 bases from J, with 10 bases between. Germline V gene data show CDR1 as SNHLY and CDR2 as FYNNEI. TCRdb keeps only in-frame clones here, not all; method: immunoSEQ multiplex PCR. This sample has about 19,000 clones, with roughly 84% found just once. The chain combines TRBV2 with TRBJ2-6; TRBD1 might be the D (6 bases). The sequence was obtained from an adult with an advanced solid tumor such as melanoma, head and neck, liver or kidney cancer. The sample here was CD4+ or CD8+ T cells sorted from blood, taken in a trial of the OX40 agonist ivuxolimab. The CDR3 DNA is TGTGCCAGCAGTGGACAGGAGGTTGGGGCCAACGTCCTGACTTTC. It translates to CASSGQEVGANVLTF.